This T cell receptor (beta chain) was identified during a study of T cells after somatic rescue of genetic block (dated by TCRdb to the early 2020s). In terms of the full investigation: What the study looked at was long-term robustness, specifically in a T-cell system that came about through somatic rescue of a genetic block in T-cell development.

As to this clone: Its antigen has not been determined. No per-base quality is available; no much larger clone lies one base away.

CDR1 is given as MNHNS and CDR2 as SASEGT, both from the germline V gene. The CDR3 has 16 amino acids, counting the end cysteine and phenylalanine. Kept here is only the CDR3 DNA, which spans 48 bases and is read in frame from base 1. Cut back by 4 bases and 0 bases, the V and J ends lie 10 bases apart. Libraries came from the immunoSEQ multiplex PCR assay. As stored in TCRdb, this immuneACCESS dataset retains in-frame rearrangements with V and J assigned. A fraction of the clones does not appear; measured against another copy, unresolved V genes explain less than half of the discrepancy, and the remainder lacks a known reason. Recorded for this sample are 70,000 or so clones; 92% of them occurred a single time. Of the sample, 2.9% falls within the top ten clones.

The sample consisted of peripheral blood mononuclear cells (PBMCs). In this chain, TRBV6-1 is recombined with TRBJ1-6; the D gene remains uncertain. The receptor was isolated from a man aged 35-49 years. The DNA sequence is given as TGTGCCAGCAGTGGTACAGCGAGCTCCTATAATTCACCCCTCCACTTT. It translates as CASSGTASSYNSPLHF.